Following are 14 T cell receptor beta chains from one sample sequenced in a study of blood T cells in healthy people across ages. With a J-beta primer mix and a sample-barcoded 5' primer, a second PCR ran roughly 6 to 12 cycles. TCRdb ran MiXCR on the 5' RACE reads and lists one entry per CDR3 protein. The table includes roughly 1,500,000 distinct CDR3 sequences, roughly 40% detected once. The sequencing input was blood. Receptors were obtained from a woman between 18 and 29 years old in good health.

J is TRBJ2-7 and V is TRBV6-2 or TRBV6-3; the match to TRBD2 covers 8 bases. CDR1 is MNHEY, CDR2 SVGEGT, per germline. This CDR3 is built from 17 residues. Trimming at V came to 2 bases and at J to 1 base, leaving 10 bases not matched to a gene. The CDR3 nucleotides are TGTGCCAGCAGTTACCCGCTCCAGGCTAGCGGGTCCTACGAGCAGTACTTC. This encodes CASSYPLQASGSYEQYF.

This sequence joins TRBV6-5 and TRBJ2-5, with 8 bases lining up with TRBD2. The germline V gene encodes CDR1 MNHEY and CDR2 SVGAGI. V gave up 4 bases and J gave up 4 bases; unmatched junction bases: 20. This CDR3 contains 19 residues. CDR3 region: CASSFGEIAGPLMGETQYF. The CDR3 DNA sequence: TGTGCCAGCAGTTTCGGGGAGATAGCGGGACCCTTGATGGGAGAGACCCAGTACTTC.

This chain joins TRBV4-2 and TRBJ1-1; 8 bases are shared with TRBD1. J lost 11 bases, V lost 1 base, and 9 bases had no gene match. CDR1 is LGHNA and CDR2 is YNFKEQ in the germline V gene. This CDR3 spans 14 amino acids. CDR3 region: CASSQVLDRGEAFF. CDR3 nucleotides: TGTGCCAGCAGCCAAGTTCTCGACAGGGGTGAGGCTTTCTTT.

CDR3 DNA sequence: TGCGCCAGCGGGCAGGGGGCGCAAGCCGGGGAGCTGTTTTTT. Translating it yields CASGQGAQAGELFF. The chain has TRBV5-1 and TRBJ2-2; 8 bases are a match to TRBD1. V shed 7 bases and J 6 bases; nucleotides not matched to a gene: 8. The CDR3 length is 14 residues. Germline CDR1 is SGHRS and CDR2 is YFSETQ.

In its sample, this clonotype was seen a few times. The genes are TRBV7-9 and TRBJ2-1, with 7 bases that match TRBD2. Per the germline V gene, CDR1 is SEHNR and CDR2 is FQNEAQ (reference sequence). The V and J ends lost 0 bases and 7 bases, in that order; junction bases with no gene match: 12. This CDR3 region has 17 residues. CDR3 sequence: CASSLALQAGEGNEQFF. The CDR3 DNA is TGTGCCAGCAGCTTAGCGCTCCAGGCGGGGGAAGGAAATGAGCAGTTCTTC.

CDR3 protein: CSARDPGQGAEAFF. The CDR3 nucleotides read TGCAGTGCTAGAGATCCGGGACAGGGGGCTGAAGCTTTCTTT. The chain recombines TRBV20-1 with TRBJ1-1, with 11 nucleotides matching TRBD1. This CDR3 is built from 14 residues. Per germline, CDR1 DFQATT and CDR2 SNEGSKA (reference sequence). The V and J ends lost 0 bases and 6 bases, in that order; junction bases with no gene match: 3.

The chain carries TRBV6-6 and TRBJ2-1; D call uncertain. This CDR3 is 14 amino acids long. Germline CDR1 reads MNHNY; CDR2 reads SVGAGI (reference sequence). V lost 9 bases and J 0 bases, leaving 12 bases between the germline ends. The CDR3: CARTTAGSYNEQFF. The CDR3 nucleotides are TGTGCCAGGACCACCGCCGGCTCCTACAATGAGCAGTTCTTC.

The V gene is TRBV12-3 or TRBV12-4, the J gene TRBJ2-5; 10 nucleotides align to TRBD2. Unmatched junction bases numbered 8, after V lost 2 bases and J lost 5 bases. The CDR3 has 16 amino acids. The CDR3 sequence: CASSLRGLALSETQYF. CDR3 coding DNA: TGTGCCAGCAGTTTACGGGGACTAGCGCTATCGGAGACCCAGTACTTC.

Concerning this clonotype: The germline gene is not matched at one end of the junction; a read error may be the cause. This chain uses TRBV20-1 with TRBJ2-2; D might be TRBD2 (6 bases). The CDR3 contains 13 residues. CDR1 DFQATT and CDR2 SNEGSKA come from the germline V gene (reference sequence). The CDR3 region has the DNA TGCAGTACTAGGAGGGCCCGTGACGGGGAGCTGTTTTTT. Translated, it gives CSTRRARDGELFF.

V is TRBV11-1 and J is TRBJ2-4; D tentatively fits TRBD1 or TRBD2 (5 bases each). Matching the DNA end better, TRBJ2-7 makes the J call doubtful. This CDR3 is 13 amino acids long. Germline CDR1 is SGHAT and CDR2 is FQDESV (reference sequence). The CDR3 DNA reads as TGTGCCAGCGGTCACCTGGGACCTAACGAGCAGTACTTC. Protein product: CASGHLGPNEQYF.

The gene calls are TRBV5-6 and TRBJ2-5; unclear D gene. Near its end, the DNA agrees better with TRBJ2-7, so the J call may be wrong. The V gene's germline CDR1 is SGHDT and CDR2 YYEEEE. This CDR3 is 13 amino acids long. The CDR3 protein is CASSLPADYEQYF. The CDR3 nucleotides read TGTGCCAGCAGCTTGCCCGCGGACTACGAGCAGTACTTC.

This clonotype was counted only a few times. The chain combines TRBV10-3 with TRBJ2-2, with 8 bases identical to TRBD2. CDR3 size: 16 residues. Trimming at V came to 7 bases and at J to 3 bases, leaving 10 bases not matched to a gene. CDR1 is ENHRY and CDR2 is SYGVKD in the germline V gene. CDR3 in DNA: TGTGCCATCAAGGGGAGCGGGAGTGCTGACACCGGGGAGCTGTTTTTT. Translating it yields CAIKGSGSADTGELFF.

This clonotype occurred many times. This chain joins TRBV7-2 and TRBJ2-1; 8 nucleotides agree with TRBD2. The CDR3 sequence is 16 residues long. Looked up from germline, CDR1 is SGHTA and CDR2 is FQGNSA. Trimming at V came to 8 bases and at J to 0 bases, leaving 9 bases not matched to a gene. The CDR3 DNA follows: TGTGCCAGCCGTTCGGCGGGGACTAGCTCCTACAATGAGCAGTTCTTC. Protein sequence: CASRSAGTSSYNEQFF.

This clonotype was observed a few times. This chain links TRBV4-1 with TRBJ2-7; D is uncertain. The end of the DNA fits TRBJ2-5 better, so the J call may be wrong. Looked up from germline, CDR1 is MGHRA and CDR2 is YSYEKL. The CDR3 length is 16 residues. Here the CDR3 reads CASSQEVSRGGETQYF. CDR3 nucleotide sequence: TGCGCCAGCAGCCAAGAGGTATCCCGAGGCGGAGAGACCCAGTACTTC.